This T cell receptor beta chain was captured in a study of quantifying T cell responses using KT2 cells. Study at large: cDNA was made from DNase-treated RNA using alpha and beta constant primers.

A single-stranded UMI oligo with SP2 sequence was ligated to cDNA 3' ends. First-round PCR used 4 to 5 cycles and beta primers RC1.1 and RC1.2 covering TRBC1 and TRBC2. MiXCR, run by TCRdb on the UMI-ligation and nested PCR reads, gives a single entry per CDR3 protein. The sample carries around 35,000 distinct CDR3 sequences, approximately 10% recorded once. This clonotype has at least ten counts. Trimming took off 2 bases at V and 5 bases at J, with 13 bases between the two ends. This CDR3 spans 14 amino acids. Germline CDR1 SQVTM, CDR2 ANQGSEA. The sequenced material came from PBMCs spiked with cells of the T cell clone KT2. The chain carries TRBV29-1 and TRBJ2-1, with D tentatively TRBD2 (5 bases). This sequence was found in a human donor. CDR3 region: CSVEPRLANNEQFF. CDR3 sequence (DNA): TGCAGCGTTGAACCCCGTCTAGCAAACAATGAGCAGTTCTTC.